A selection of T cell receptor beta chains follows, all from one sample in a study of technical replicates of blood from a handful of donors. Sequencing used immunoSEQ multiplex PCR; TCRdb keeps in-frame clones, though not all of them. Here the sample spans fewer than 85,000 clones, 96% being singletons. Sequenced: T cells isolated from PBMCs. These receptor sequences come from a human donor in good health. Both conserved end residues are part of each CDR3. The order of the fields is D gene, J gene, CDR3 length, clone size, V gene, CDR3 DNA, CDR3 protein. D genes are given only for firm matches. The size entry is marked missing in some rows and otherwise reads once, few, many or a size class.

>NA|TRBJ1-5|14|once|TRBV30
TGTGCCTGGAATCAGGGAAGGGAAAATCAGCCCCAGCATTTT
CAWNQGRENQPQHF
>NA|TRBJ2-3|16|NA|TRBV5-1
TGCGCCAGCAGCTTGGAAGGGGCGTTCAGCACAGATACGCAGTATTTT
CASSLEGAFSTDTQYF
>NA|TRBJ1-2|13|NA|TRBV9
TGTGCCAGCAGCTCAGGGAATGAGTGGGGCTACACCTTC
CASSSGNEWGYTF
>NA|TRBJ2-5|12|NA|TRBV28
TGTGCCAGCAGTTTGGGCACAGAGACCCAGTACTTC
CASSLGTETQYF
>NA|TRBJ2-7|10|NA|TRBV19
TGTGCCAGTACTTACTACGAGCAGTACTTC
CASTYYEQYF
>TRBD2|TRBJ2-5|17|NA|TRBV4-3
TGCGCCAGCAGCCAAGAAGGGGTAGCGGGAGAGGGCGAGACCCAGTACTTC
CASSQEGVAGEGETQYF
>TRBD1|TRBJ1-1|14|NA|TRBV19
TGTGCCAGTAGTAGACAGGGCGAGGCCACTGAAGCTTTCTTT
CASSRQGEATEAFF
>NA|TRBJ1-1|14|NA|TRBV7-3
TGTGCCAGCAGCCCCAATCCTATGAACACTGAAGCTTTCTTT
CASSPNPMNTEAFF
>TRBD1|TRBJ1-3|15|once|TRBV29-1
TGCAGCGTGGTCCGGGACAGGAGCTCTGGAAACACCATATATTTT
CSVVRDRSSGNTIYF
>TRBD1|TRBJ1-2|13|once|TRBV5-4
TGTGCCAGCAGCGCGGGGACAGGGGGAGGCTACACCTTC
CASSAGTGGGYTF
>TRBD1|TRBJ1-1|14|NA|TRBV6-5
TGTGCCAGCAGTTGGGACAGGGTATTAGCTGAAGCTTTCTTT
CASSWDRVLAEAFF
>TRBD2|TRBJ2-1|16|NA|TRBV9
TGTGCCAGCAGCGCCGTTGGGACTAGCTCGTACAATGAGCAGTTCTTC
CASSAVGTSSYNEQFF
>TRBD1|TRBJ2-7|15|NA|TRBV9
TGTGCCAGCAGCGTAGGGGGACAGGGAGCCTACGAGCAGTACTTC
CASSVGGQGAYEQYF
>TRBD2|TRBJ2-3|16|NA|TRBV7-9
TGTGCCAGCAGCTTAATGGGACTAGCGGGAGGAGATACGCAGTATTTT
CASSLMGLAGGDTQYF
>NA|TRBJ1-2|14|NA|TRBV5-6
TGTGCCAGCAGCCCGGCACCAGGGAACTATGGCTACACCTTC
CASSPAPGNYGYTF
>NA|TRBJ1-1|15|NA|TRBV7-6
TGTGCCAGCAGCTCAAAACAGGATCTGAACACTGAAGCTTTCTTT
CASSSKQDLNTEAFF
>NA|TRBJ2-1|16|NA|TRBV6-5
TGTGCCAGCAGTTACCAGGGGCCGGTCACCTACAATGAGCAGTTCTTC
CASSYQGPVTYNEQFF
>TRBD2|TRBJ2-1|12|NA|TRBV10-2
TGCGCCAGCGGGAGGGCCTACAATGAGCAGTTCTTC
CASGRAYNEQFF